This TCR beta chain was identified in a study of CD8 T cells in ankylosing spondylitis. Points on this clonotype: The antigen remains unidentified. It may be a read error: a sequence one base away is much more abundant.

Study-level points and caveats: The authors reported significant enrichment of disease-linked clones in matched ankylosing spondylitis synovial fluid. A motif in TCR beta, a set of about 8 highly homologous variants, appeared characteristic of ankylosing spondylitis blood.

Germline V gene lookup returns CDR1 DFQATT and CDR2 SNEGSKA (reference sequence). Germline trimming cut 5 bases from V and 11 bases from J; bases unmatched to any gene: 20. This CDR3 region has 15 residues. Quantitative 5'-RACE with molecular barcodes was used to make the TCR beta libraries. TCRdb independently ran MiXCR on the 5' RACE reads; one entry per CDR3 protein. The sample comprises approximately 140,000 distinct CDR3 sequences, 7% to 10% of which are singletons, and 2.5% to 3.5% rests with the top ten. The source of this sequence is a male donor with ankylosing spondylitis or in good health (not recorded which). Sequencing was performed on blood, either unsorted or a sorted T cell fraction (not recorded which). This chain uses TRBV20-1 with TRBJ2-7; 8 positions agree with TRBD1. CDR3 sequence reads: CSAPTGQGVFLGEYF. DNA of the CDR3: TGCAGTGCTCCGACTGGACAGGGAGTGTTTTTAGGGGAGTACTTC.